The clone carrying this TCR beta chain was seen only a few times. No antigen is known for it. The sample originates from a study of Graves' ophthalmopathy and Graves' hyperthyroidism. The CDR3 covers 16 residues. Germline lookup yields CDR1 SEHNR and CDR2 FQNEAQ (reference sequence). Trimming removed 0 bases from V and 5 bases from J; junction bases left unmatched: 5. The study amplified TCR beta CDR3 regions using RNA transcripts. The library came from an HTBI-primed first-round RT-PCR and a second-round multiplex PCR. TCRdb analysed the multiplex PCR reads with MiXCR anew, one entry per CDR3 protein. Of almost 750,000 distinct CDR3 sequences detected, about 44% appear once; the ten largest clones hold 40% to 45%. Study observations and caveats: Built on 13 signatures, a model told ophthalmopathy apart from stable hyperthyroidism with 85% to 90% sensitivity and approximately 81% specificity. Most thyroid clonotypes with frequency above 0.001 were detected in blood too.

Orbital computed tomography and thyroid ultrasound, along with TRAb, serum thyroxine and clinical symptoms, underpinned diagnosis. The sequencing sample was made of peripheral blood. The rearrangement links TRBV7-9 to TRBJ2-5; 11 bases align to TRBD1. The clonotype originates from an adult man with Graves' ophthalmopathy. The CDR3 loop is CASSLARTGGLETQYF. CDR3 in DNA: TGTGCCAGCAGCTTAGCAAGGACAGGGGGCTTGGAGACCCAGTACTTC.